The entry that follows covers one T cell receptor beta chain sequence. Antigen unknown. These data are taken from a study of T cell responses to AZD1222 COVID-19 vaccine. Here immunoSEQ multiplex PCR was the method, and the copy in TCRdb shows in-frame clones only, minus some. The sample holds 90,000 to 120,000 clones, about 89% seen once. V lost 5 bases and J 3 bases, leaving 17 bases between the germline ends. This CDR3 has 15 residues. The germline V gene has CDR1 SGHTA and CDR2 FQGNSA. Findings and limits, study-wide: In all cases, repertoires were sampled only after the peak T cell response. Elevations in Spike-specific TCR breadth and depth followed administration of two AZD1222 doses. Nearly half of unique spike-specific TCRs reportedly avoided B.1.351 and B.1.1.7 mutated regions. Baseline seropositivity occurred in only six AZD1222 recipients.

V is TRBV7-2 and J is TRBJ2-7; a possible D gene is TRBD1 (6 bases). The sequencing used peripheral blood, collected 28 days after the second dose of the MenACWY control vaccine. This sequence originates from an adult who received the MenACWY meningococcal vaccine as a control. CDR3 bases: TGTGCCAGCAGCGAGAGGACAGTCAGAAACTACGAGCAGTACTTC. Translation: CASSERTVRNYEQYF.